This T cell receptor beta chain was captured by sequencing in a study of blood T cell repertoires in COVID-19. Study in general: From the United States, Italy and Spain came samples of acute and convalescent COVID-19.

Sequencing used immunoSEQ multiplex PCR; TCRdb keeps in-frame clones, though not all of them. Of about 350,000 clones in the sample, roughly 87% were seen once. The specimen sequenced was PBMCs or T cells enriched from blood (not recorded which). The source is a woman in her twenties or thirties who had recovered from COVID-19.

CDR3 nucleotide sequence: TGCGCCAGCAGTGAGTCAGGGAGGGGGACCCCCTACGAGCAGTACTTC. This translates into CASSESGRGTPYEQYF. V usage is TRBV10-2 and J usage is TRBJ2-7; tentatively, D is TRBD2 (7 bases). With 0 bases removed from V and 2 bases from J, the gap between germline ends came to 14 bases. This CDR3 is 16 amino acids long. The germline V gene encodes CDR1 WSHSY and CDR2 SAAADI.